One and the same sample provided the 30 T cell receptor beta chains below, sequenced in a study of T cell clonality in common variable immunodeficiency. Produced via immunoSEQ multiplex PCR; TCRdb's table is partial and in-frame only. The repertoire has tens of thousands of clones, none seen only once; the ten largest take around an eighth. Sequencing input: peripheral blood mononuclear cells. These receptors all come from a person between 18 and 75 years old in good health.

This clone appeared many times. Sequencing ends 3 residues short of the CDR3 end; the germline J gene provides the rest. This chain connects TRBV5-6 to TRBJ1-2; 8 nucleotides agree with TRBD1. The CDR3 has 15 amino acids. The germline V gene has CDR1 SGHDT and CDR2 YYEEEE. V lost 3 bases, J lost 1 base, and 5 bases stayed unmatched. CDR3 bases read: TGTGCCAGCAGCTACCGGGACAGGATTAACTATGGC. Translating gives CASSYRDRINYG. The whole CDR3 sequence reads CASSYRDRINYGYTF.

This clone was detected many times. Read data end 3 residues before the CDR3 end; the end is taken from the germline J gene. This chain connects TRBV9 to TRBJ2-1; 8 nucleotides agree with TRBD2. This CDR3 contains 15 residues. Germline V gene data show CDR1 as SGDLS and CDR2 as YYNGEE. The trim removed 4 bases at V and 4 bases at J, leaving 7 bases unmatched. The CDR3 bases that were read are TGTGCCAGCAGCTCCCGGGGGGGACATTACAATGAG. Translated, it gives CASSSRGGHYNE. The entire CDR3 is CASSSRGGHYNEQFF.

This clone showed up many times. The read is 3 residues too short to cover the CDR3 end, so that end is filled in from the germline J gene. This sequence joins TRBV20-1 and TRBJ2-5, with TRBD1 matching 8 bases. The V and J ends lost 1 base and 1 base, in that order; junction bases with no gene match: 8. Germline V lookup: CDR1 DFQATT, CDR2 SNEGSKA (reference sequence). This CDR3 is built from 16 residues. The CDR3 sequence is CSARGRGPQPQETQYF. The part of the CDR3 DNA that was read is TGCAGTGCTAGAGGCAGGGGGCCTCAACCCCAAGAGACC.

This clone was recorded many times. The read comes to an end 3 residues before the CDR3 does, leaving the germline J gene to fill in the end. The V call is TRBV9, the J call TRBJ2-7; 9 positions agree with TRBD1. The CDR3 has 14 amino acids. With 0 bases clipped from V and 5 bases from J, the junction kept 3 bases outside the gene matches. Germline-derived CDR1 and CDR2 are SGDLS and YYNGEE. The CDR3: CASSVGDRVDEQYF. CDR3 DNA, as far as it was read: TGTGCCAGCAGCGTAGGGGACAGGGTTGACGAG.

This clone was recorded many times. CDR3 sequence reads: CASSRPGTGGYNEQFF. CDR3 DNA (partial): TGTGCCAGCAGTCGCCCCGGGACAGGGGGCTACAATGAG. This chain joins TRBV28 and TRBJ2-1, with 11 bases aligning to TRBD1. The read terminates 3 residues before the CDR3 end, so the remaining end is supplied by the germline J gene. J gave up 3 bases and V 5 bases, and 6 bases lay outside the gene matches. The CDR3 length is 16 residues. Germline CDR1 is MDHEN and CDR2 is SYDVKM.

This clone has at least ten counts. The read comes to an end 3 residues before the CDR3 does, leaving the germline J gene to fill in the end. J is TRBJ2-3 and V is TRBV30, with 7 bases that match TRBD2. V was clipped by 3 bases and J by 8 bases; unmatched bases: 8. Germline V gene sequence: CDR1 GTSNPN, CDR2 SVGIG (reference sequence). The CDR3 is 13 amino acids. The CDR3 loop is CAWSDSGARTQYF. The covered CDR3 bases are TGTGCCTGGAGCGACAGCGGGGCTCGTACG.

This clone was seen repeatedly, ten times or more. One junction end disagrees with the germline gene, perhaps due to a read error. The read ends 3 residues shy of where the CDR3 ends; the end is completed using the germline J gene. The chain employs TRBV4-2 and TRBJ2-5, with 8 bases identical to TRBD2. This CDR3 has 16 amino acids. Germline V gene data show CDR1 as LGHNA and CDR2 as YNFKEQ. The CDR3 DNA, read in part, is TGCGCCAGCAGCCAAGTGGGCGGGGGGCCCCAAGAGACC. Translation: CASSQVGGGPQET. In full, the CDR3 reads CASSQVGGGPQETQYF.

Regarding this clone: Read sequence stops 3 residues before the CDR3 end, and the germline J gene provides the missing end. The rearrangement joins TRBV10-2 to TRBJ1-6; TRBD1 matches at 7 bases. CDR3 length: 15 amino acids. Germline V gene lookup returns CDR1 WSHSY and CDR2 SAAADI. The V gene end was trimmed by 9 bases and the J gene end by 0 bases; junction bases not matched to a gene: 5. CDR3 residues: CASLTGLSYNSPLHF. The CDR3 bases that were read are TGCGCCAGTTTGACAGGGCTCTCCTATAATTCACCC.

This clone was seen many times. The CDR3 is cut off 3 residues early in the read; its end comes from the germline J gene. The genes are TRBV2 and TRBJ2-7; D might be TRBD2 (5 bases). V was shortened by 7 bases and J by 4 bases, with 14 bases between the two germline ends. Germline V gene sequence: CDR1 SNHLY, CDR2 FYNNEI. The CDR3 has 13 amino acids. CDR3 DNA, as far as it was read: TGTGCCAGCAACGGAATCGGCGGGTACGAG. Translated, it gives CASNGIGGYE. In full, the CDR3 is CASNGIGGYEQYF.

This clone was detected ten times or more. The read ends 3 residues before the CDR3 terminus; that terminus is restored from the germline J gene. The chain combines TRBV6-2 or TRBV6-3 with TRBJ2-1, with a possible D match to TRBD2 (6 bases). Germline-derived CDR1 and CDR2 are MNHEY and SVGEGT. The length of the CDR3 is 14 residues. The V end lost 11 bases, the J end lost 8 bases, and 22 bases lay between the germline ends. The CDR3 here is CAGRGGGDLDEQFF. CDR3 bases read: TGTGCCGGCCGAGGAGGAGGGGATTTAGATGAG.

Comment on this clone: The read ends 3 residues before the CDR3 terminus; that terminus is restored from the germline J gene. The rearrangement joins TRBV6-2 or TRBV6-3 to TRBJ2-1; no reliable D call. This CDR3 region has 13 residues. Germline V gene data show CDR1 as MNHEY and CDR2 as SVGEGT. The V end lost 8 bases, the J end lost 4 bases, and 12 bases lay between the germline ends. The sequenced CDR3 bases are TGTGCCAGCCACTCTACCCATTACAATGAG. It specifies CASHSTHYNE. In full, the CDR3 reads CASHSTHYNEQFF.

Points on this clone: The sequence runs out 3 residues before the end of the CDR3; the remainder is reconstructed from the germline J gene. The chain combines TRBV2 with TRBJ1-2; 7 nucleotides line up with TRBD1. The CDR3 is 15 residues long. With V trimmed by 7 bases and J by 6 bases, 14 bases remained unmatched. Germline V gene data show CDR1 as SNHLY and CDR2 as FYNNEI. The CDR3 region is CASKPNLDRDHGYTF. CDR3 DNA, as far as it was read: TGTGCCAGCAAGCCGAACTTAGACAGGGACCATGGC.

This clone was counted many times. With the read ending 3 residues before the CDR3 end, the germline J gene is used to fill in that end. V gene TRBV20-1 combines with J gene TRBJ2-5; D possibly corresponds to TRBD1 (5 bases). The CDR3 is 14 amino acids. Germline V gene lookup returns CDR1 DFQATT and CDR2 SNEGSKA (reference sequence). Between the trimmed V and J ends, which lost 3 bases and 1 base, there was a span of 12 bases. The CDR3 protein is CSASRGHLQETQYF. The sequenced CDR3 bases are TGCAGTGCTAGCAGAGGACACCTCCAAGAGACC.

This clone appeared many times. Incomplete CDR3 DNA: TGTGCCAGCAGCTTAGGGCCGACAGATACG. This codes for CASSLGPTDT. Given in full, the CDR3 is CASSLGPTDTQYF. The chain couples TRBV11-3 to TRBJ2-3, with D hard to call. The CDR3 goes on 3 residues after the read ends, and that part is filled in from the germline J gene. Deletions cut 1 base from V and 3 bases from J, with 5 bases between. CDR3 length: 13 residues. The germline V gene has CDR1 SGHNT and CDR2 YENEEA.

This clone was seen at least ten times. The sequence runs out 3 residues before the end of the CDR3; the remainder is reconstructed from the germline J gene. The chain joins TRBV5-1 to TRBJ2-2; 8 bases agree with TRBD1. The V segment lost 3 bases and the J segment 6 bases; nucleotides outside the gene matches: 7. Germline CDR1 reads SGHRS; CDR2 reads YFSETQ. The CDR3 is 15 amino acids. The CDR3 protein is CASSYGTGGPGELFF. The CDR3 DNA, read in part, is TGCGCCAGCAGCTACGGGACAGGCGGACCCGGGGAG.

This clone was observed many times. The observed sequence ends 3 residues before the CDR3 terminus, with the missing tail filled in from the germline J gene. This chain links TRBV6-2 or TRBV6-3 with TRBJ1-6, with D perhaps TRBD1 (6 bases). V was clipped by 0 bases and J by 6 bases, with 12 bases between them. The V gene's germline CDR1 is MNHEY and CDR2 SVGEGT. CDR3 length: 16 amino acids. CDR3 residues: CASSYSTGQINSPLHF. The CDR3 bases that were read are TGTGCCAGCAGTTACTCTACCGGACAGATTAATTCACCC.

Remarks on this clone: The read halts 3 residues ahead of the CDR3 end, with the missing end drawn from the germline J gene. J is TRBJ2-7 and V is TRBV7-7, with D possibly matching TRBD1 (6 bases). The CDR3 length is 15 residues. Trimming left V 2 bases short and J 3 bases short, with 14 bases between. Per the germline V gene, CDR1 is SSHAT and CDR2 is FNYEAQ (reference sequence). The CDR3 here is CASSLSGAGIYEQYF. The CDR3 DNA, read in part, is TGTGCCAGCAGCTTATCAGGGGCAGGGATCTACGAG.

Ten or more counts support this clone. The CDR3 region is CSVASGGNLYTQYF. The CDR3 DNA, read in part, is TGCAGCGTTGCTAGCGGGGGGAACCTTTATACG. This chain joins TRBV29-1 and TRBJ2-3; 11 bases match TRBD2. The read halts 3 residues ahead of the CDR3 end, with the missing end drawn from the germline J gene. There are 14 residues in the CDR3. V was pared by 4 bases and J by 7 bases, with 7 bases of the junction left unmatched. The germline V gene has CDR1 SQVTM and CDR2 ANQGSEA.

This clone was recorded a few times. The CDR3 extends 3 residues past the end of the read, so its final part is completed from the germline J gene. This chain uses TRBV19 with TRBJ1-4, with 7 positions matching TRBD1. In germline, CDR1 is LNHDA, CDR2 SQIVND (reference sequence). CDR3 length equals 14 residues. The CDR3 sequence is CASSSDRDNSPLFF. CDR3 bases read: TGTGCCAGTAGTTCTGACAGGGATAATTCACCA.

This clone showed up just a few times. Read coverage stops 3 residues before the CDR3 terminus; the germline J gene supplies the remainder. The rearrangement links TRBV5-1 to TRBJ2-5, with 8 nucleotides matching TRBD1. CDR3 length: 15 residues. Looked up from germline, CDR1 is SGHRS and CDR2 is YFSETQ. V gave up 4 bases and J gave up 4 bases; unmatched junction bases: 9. The CDR3 protein is CASSPRTGSGETQYF. CDR3 DNA, as far as it was read: TGCGCCAGCAGCCCGAGGACAGGGTCGGGAGAGACC.

There are a few counts of this clone. The read ends 3 residues early relative to the CDR3; the germline J gene fills the gap. The rearrangement links TRBV30 to TRBJ1-5; 8 nucleotides align to TRBD1. The length of the CDR3 is 13 residues. Germline loops: CDR1 GTSNPN, CDR2 SVGIG (reference sequence). After removal of 4 bases from V and 5 bases from J, the junction contained 4 bases not matched to a gene. This chain's CDR3 is CAWTTGGHQPQHF. CDR3 bases read: TGTGCCTGGACCACAGGGGGACATCAGCCC.

This clone was counted only a few times. The CDR3 loop reads CASSLSDRGPSPLFF. The DNA read from the CDR3 is TGTGCCAGCAGCTTAAGCGACAGGGGGCCTTCACCA. The chain has TRBV7-6 and TRBJ1-4; 10 bases agree with TRBD1. The read terminates 3 residues before the CDR3 end, so the remaining end is supplied by the germline J gene. Per the germline V gene, CDR1 is SGHVS and CDR2 is FNYEAQ. This CDR3 has 15 amino acids. Using reference TRBV7-6 and TRBJ1-4 for the parts outside the CDR3, the full variable domain is GAGVSQSPRYKVTKRGQDVALRCDPISGHVSLYWYRQALGQGPEFLTYFNYEAQQDKSGLPNDRFSAERPEGSISTLTIQRTEQRDSAMYRCASSLSDRGPSPLFFGSGTQLSVL.

This clone showed up many times. Read coverage stops 3 residues before the CDR3 terminus; the germline J gene supplies the remainder. The chain joins TRBV19 to TRBJ1-3; D ambiguous. Germline V gene data show CDR1 as LNHDA and CDR2 as SQIVND (reference sequence). This CDR3 is built from 15 residues. Trimming cost V 1 base and J 2 bases, with 9 bases left between them. CDR3 amino acids: CASSIGAAAGNTIYF. The CDR3 bases that were read are TGTGCCAGTAGTATAGGGGCTGCTGCTGGAAACACC.

A note on this clone: The read comes to an end 3 residues before the CDR3 does, leaving the germline J gene to fill in the end. The chain uses TRBV5-1 and TRBJ1-5; TRBD1 is a possible D gene (6 bases). Looked up from germline, CDR1 is SGHRS and CDR2 is YFSETQ. The V end was cut by 7 bases, the J end by 5 bases, with 16 bases between. This CDR3 comprises 14 residues. The CDR3 is CASSLLGADQPQHF. Incomplete CDR3 DNA: TGCGCCAGCTCGTTACTGGGGGCAGATCAGCCC.

The sample holds many counts of this clone. This CDR3 reads CSARDSRGGSGEQFF. CDR3 DNA (partial): TGCAGTGCTAGAGACTCACGGGGGGGCTCTGGTGAG. The J gene is TRBJ2-1, the V gene TRBV20-1; TRBD2 matches 8 bases. Coverage ceases 3 residues before the CDR3 finishes, and the germline J gene fills in the end. V was pared by 0 bases and J by 9 bases, with 10 bases of the junction left unmatched. The CDR3 consists of 15 residues. Germline assignment: CDR1 DFQATT and CDR2 SNEGSKA (reference sequence).

This clone has at least ten counts. The CDR3 is cut off 3 residues early in the read; its end comes from the germline J gene. V usage is TRBV10-3 and J usage is TRBJ1-1; the match to TRBD1 covers 8 bases. Germline V gene data show CDR1 as ENHRY and CDR2 as SYGVKD. The CDR3 has 15 amino acids. The sequenced part of the CDR3 DNA is TGTGCCATCAGTGAGTCTAGGGACAGGCGCTTGGGG. Translating gives CAISESRDRRLG. The CDR3 reads in full as CAISESRDRRLGAFF.

As concerns this clone: The sequenced fragment ends 3 residues before the CDR3 boundary, so the rest is inferred from the germline J gene. This sample includes further DNA sequences coding for the same CDR3. The chain has TRBV7-3 and TRBJ2-1; 10 bases agree with TRBD2. The germline CDR1 and CDR2 sequences are SGHTA and FQGTGA. V was pared by 5 bases and J by 4 bases, with 2 bases of the junction left unmatched. The CDR3 runs to 14 residues. The CDR3 loop is CASSPGLAYNEQFF. The DNA read from the CDR3 is TGTGCCAGCAGCCCGGGACTAGCGTACAATGAG.

Comment on this clone: Read data end 3 residues before the CDR3 end; the end is taken from the germline J gene. The chain joins TRBV7-9 to TRBJ1-2, with D uncertain. The length of the CDR3 is 13 residues. Germline V gives CDR1 SEHNR, CDR2 FQNEAQ (reference sequence). V was shortened by 1 base and J by 5 bases, with 8 bases between the two germline ends. CDR3 DNA (partial): TGTGCCAGCAGCTTAGAGGGTGCTTATGGC. The encoded protein is CASSLEGAYG. The whole CDR3 reads CASSLEGAYGYTF.

This clone has just a few counts. Read sequence stops 3 residues before the CDR3 end, and the germline J gene provides the missing end. J is TRBJ2-7 and V is TRBV20-1; D perhaps matches TRBD1 (5 bases). Germline values: CDR1 DFQATT, CDR2 SNEGSKA (reference sequence). This CDR3 spans 13 amino acids. Incomplete CDR3 DNA: TGCAGCCGCGGTGGACAAAACTCCTACGAG. Residues: CSRGGQNSYE. The complete CDR3 reads CSRGGQNSYEQYF.

This clone was seen many times. The sequence runs out 3 residues before the end of the CDR3; the remainder is reconstructed from the germline J gene. V and J are TRBV20-1 and TRBJ2-5; 12 bases are a match to TRBD1. Per germline, CDR1 DFQATT and CDR2 SNEGSKA (reference sequence). Trimming cost V 6 bases and J 4 bases; bases outside gene matches: 6. This CDR3 contains 14 residues. Incomplete CDR3 DNA: TGCAGTGCAAAGGGACAGGGGGCGGTAGAGACC. Its translation is CSAKGQGAVET. The entire CDR3 is CSAKGQGAVETQYF.